This entry lists 28 T cell receptor beta chains sequenced from one sample in a study of blood T cell repertoires in COVID-19. Clones were sequenced by immunoSEQ multiplex PCR, and TCRdb holds only the in-frame ones, with some missing. The sample includes fewer than 250,000 clones, about 85% of them seen just once. The sequenced sample consisted of PBMCs or T cells enriched from blood (not recorded which). These receptors came from a man younger than 45 who had recovered from COVID-19.

V is TRBV4-1 and J is TRBJ2-7; 8 nucleotides match TRBD2. Germline V lookup: CDR1 MGHRA, CDR2 YSYEKL. The CDR3 is made up of 16 amino acids. J gave up 3 bases and V 3 bases, and 10 bases lay outside the gene matches. In nucleotides, the CDR3 is TGCGCCAGCAGCCAGGGCCCCGGGACTAGGGGCTACGAGCAGTACTTC. It yields the protein CASSQGPGTRGYEQYF.

This clone was found once. The chain is built from TRBV4-1 and TRBJ1-4; 7 bases match TRBD1. Germline V CDR1 and CDR2: MGHRA, YSYEKL. V was pared by 1 base and J by 8 bases, with 7 bases of the junction left unmatched. This CDR3 contains 15 residues. In DNA, the CDR3 is TGCGCCAGCAGCCAAGTAGGGGGCGCGGAGGAAAAACTGTTTTTT. Translating it yields CASSQVGGAEEKLFF.

For the CDR3, the DNA is TGTGCCAGCAAACCGGGACTAGCGGGGGGCCCGAACACCGGGGAGCTGTTTTTT. It translates to CASKPGLAGGPNTGELFF. The J gene is TRBJ2-2, the V gene TRBV13, with 15 bases matching TRBD2. Trimming cost V 7 bases and J 0 bases; bases outside gene matches: 6. Looked up from germline, CDR1 is PRHDT and CDR2 is FYEKMQ (reference sequence). The CDR3 covers 18 residues.

The sample holds one count of this clone. J is TRBJ2-3 and V is TRBV6-5; TRBD2 matches at 8 bases. V lost 0 bases, J lost 0 bases, and 2 bases stayed unmatched. The CDR3 consists of 16 residues. The V gene's germline CDR1 is MNHEY and CDR2 SVGAGI. The CDR3 region has the DNA TGTGCCAGCAGTTACTCGGCTAGCGGGAGCACAGATACGCAGTATTTT. Protein: CASSYSASGSTDTQYF.

The chain uses TRBV5-6 and TRBJ1-5, with D tentatively TRBD1 (6 bases). Per the germline V gene, CDR1 is SGHDT and CDR2 is YYEEEE. This CDR3 has 15 amino acids. Deletions cut 4 bases from V and 0 bases from J, with 11 bases between. Here the CDR3 reads CASSRGQISNQPQHF. The CDR3 nucleotides are TGTGCCAGCAGCCGTGGACAGATTAGCAATCAGCCCCAGCATTTT.

The chain joins TRBV7-6 to TRBJ1-5, with 10 positions matching TRBD1. Germline lookup yields CDR1 SGHVS and CDR2 FNYEAQ. The CDR3 runs 15 residues. V lost 5 bases and J lost 6; bases outside the gene matches: 7. CDR3 bases: TGTGCCAGCAGCCCCGGGACAGGGGACGGTCAGCCCCAGCATTTT. It codes for CASSPGTGDGQPQHF.

The V call is TRBV28, the J call TRBJ1-1; possibly TRBD1 for D (5 bases). This CDR3 spans 15 amino acids. Germline CDR1 is MDHEN and CDR2 is SYDVKM. Trimming removed 4 bases from V and 3 bases from J, with 15 bases in between. The CDR3: CASSSIDRGDTEAFF. The CDR3 coding sequence is TGTGCCAGCAGTTCCATTGACCGGGGGGACACTGAAGCTTTCTTT.

Here the CDR3 reads CASRDRGLLSNQPQHF. The CDR3 region has the DNA TGTGCCAGCCGGGACAGGGGGCTTCTAAGCAATCAGCCCCAGCATTTT. This chain connects TRBV6-6 to TRBJ1-5, with TRBD1 matching over 12 bases. The CDR3 runs to 16 residues. The J segment lost 1 base and the V segment lost 8 bases, leaving 6 bases of the junction unmatched. CDR1 is MNHNY and CDR2 is SVGAGI in the germline V gene (reference sequence).

The V gene is TRBV4-2, the J gene TRBJ2-5, with 10 bases aligning to TRBD1. Trimming removed 0 bases from V and 8 bases from J; junction bases left unmatched: 6. This CDR3 has 15 amino acids. Germline V gene sequence: CDR1 LGHNA, CDR2 YNFKEQ. The CDR3 region is CASSQDWDRGRTQYF. CDR3 nucleotides: TGTGCCAGCAGCCAAGATTGGGACAGGGGCCGAACCCAGTACTTC.

This clone was seen once. V usage is TRBV19 and J usage is TRBJ2-1, with D perhaps matching TRBD2 (5 bases). The CDR3 contains 17 residues. The germline V and J ends were trimmed by 5 bases and 0 bases, with 17 bases remaining between them. Germline V CDR1 and CDR2: LNHDA, SQIVND (reference sequence). The CDR3 bases are TGTGCCAGTAGTCCTGGGATTTTTGGGAGCTCCTACAATGAGCAGTTCTTC. Translation gives CASSPGIFGSSYNEQFF.

This rearrangement joins TRBV5-4 to TRBJ1-6, with D hard to call. This CDR3 region has 17 residues. The germline V gene has CDR1 SGHNT and CDR2 YYREEE (reference sequence). Trimming took off 4 bases at V and 7 bases at J, with 21 bases between the two ends. The chain's CDR3 is CASSRTARSAVNSPLHF. CDR3 bases: TGTGCCAGCAGCCGAACTGCCCGATCCGCTGTAAATTCACCCCTCCACTTT.

The chain combines TRBV7-9 with TRBJ1-2, with D possibly being TRBD1 (5 bases). In germline, CDR1 is SEHNR, CDR2 FQNEAQ (reference sequence). The CDR3 contains 15 residues. This CDR3 reads CAVGTTSWRNYGYTF. The CDR3 DNA reads TGTGCTGTCGGGACTACTTCGTGGAGAAACTATGGCTACACCTTC. Full variable domain (remainder filled in from reference TRBV7-9 and TRBJ1-2): DTGVSQNPRHKITKRGQNVTFRCDPISEHNRLYWYRQTLGQGPEFLTYFQNEAQLEKSRLLSDRFSAERPKGSFSTLEIQRTEQGDSAMYLCAVGTTSWRNYGYTFGSGTRLTVV.

In nucleotides, the CDR3 is TGTGCCAGCATCCCACTGAGGGACACAGATACGCAGTATTTT. Its protein product is CASIPLRDTDTQYF. The rearrangement links TRBV6-2 or TRBV6-3 to TRBJ2-3; D is perhaps TRBD2 (5 bases). Germline CDR1 is MNHEY and CDR2 is SVGEGT. The CDR3 is 14 amino acids. The V and J ends lost 7 bases and 2 bases respectively, with 13 bases between them.

The rearrangement links TRBV28 to TRBJ1-2; D gene unclear. In germline, CDR1 is MDHEN, CDR2 SYDVKM. The ends were cut back, 11 bases at V and 4 bases at J, with 20 bases in the middle. The CDR3 spans 14 residues. The CDR3 is CAYLDGPGGYGYTF. CDR3 bases: TGTGCCTATCTCGATGGGCCCGGAGGCTATGGCTACACCTTC.

This clone showed up just once. The J gene is TRBJ2-7, the V gene TRBV21-1; TRBD2 is the table's D call and was not checked against the DNA. TRBV21-1 is described as a pseudogene. CDR3 length: 18 residues. The CDR3 nucleotides read TGTGCCAGCAGCAGAGGACTAGCGGGTACAAGGAGCTCCTACGAGCAGTACTTC. It is translated as CASSRGLAGTRSSYEQYF.

This clone was seen once. The chain has TRBV6-6 and TRBJ2-2, with 7 bases that match TRBD1. Per germline, CDR1 MNHNY and CDR2 SVGAGI (reference sequence). The V segment lost 2 bases and the J segment 4 bases; nucleotides outside the gene matches: 4. The CDR3 has 15 amino acids. This CDR3 is CASSYRDRFTGELFF. The CDR3, as DNA: TGTGCCAGCAGTTACCGGGACAGATTCACCGGGGAGCTGTTTTTT.

The V gene is TRBV10-3, the J gene TRBJ2-1; possible D gene TRBD1, 6 bases. Germline V CDR1 and CDR2: ENHRY, SYGVKD. The CDR3 has 14 residues. V lost 8 bases and J lost 2, with 13 bases in between. The DNA of the CDR3 is TGTGCCATCGGTGGCAGGGGCACCTACAATGAGCAGTTCTTC. It translates to CAIGGRGTYNEQFF.

The rearrangement uses TRBV7-3 and TRBJ2-1, with TRBD1 matching over 9 bases. V gave up 4 bases and J gave up 5 bases; unmatched junction bases: 6. The CDR3 runs to 15 residues. From germline, CDR1 is SGHTA and CDR2 FQGTGA. CDR3 sequence reads: CASSSRQGDDNEQFF. As DNA, the CDR3 is TGTGCCAGCAGCTCAAGACAGGGGGACGACAATGAGCAGTTCTTC.

This clone appeared once. The chain carries TRBV6-6 and TRBJ2-3; D remains ambiguous. This CDR3 spans 11 amino acids. The V and J ends lost 5 bases and 3 bases respectively, with 3 bases between them. Germline CDR1 reads MNHNY; CDR2 reads SVGAGI (reference sequence). In DNA form, the CDR3 reads TGTGCCAGCAGTGCGACAGATACGCAGTATTTT. Protein product: CASSATDTQYF.

The rearrangement joins TRBV7-9 to TRBJ2-5; 8 bases are shared with TRBD2. V lost 3 bases, J lost 7 bases, and 13 bases stayed unmatched. This CDR3 comprises 16 residues. Germline V lookup: CDR1 SEHNR, CDR2 FQNEAQ (reference sequence). For the CDR3, the DNA is TGTGCCAGCAGCTTGGAGGCGGGGGGCCTTCCACGGACCCAGTACTTC. Amino acid sequence: CASSLEAGGLPRTQYF. Full variable domain (remainder filled in from reference TRBV7-9 and TRBJ2-5): DTGVSQNPRHKITKRGQNVTFRCDPISEHNRLYWYRQTLGQGPEFLTYFQNEAQLEKSRLLSDRFSAERPKGSFSTLEIQRTEQGDSAMYLCASSLEAGGLPRTQYFGPGTRLLVL.

The V call is TRBV6-5, the J call TRBJ1-2; 8 bases fit TRBD1. From germline, CDR1 is MNHEY and CDR2 SVGAGI. V was pared by 6 bases and J by 4 bases, with 7 bases of the junction left unmatched. The CDR3 is made up of 14 amino acids. The CDR3 region has the DNA TGTGCCAGCAGATCCGAGGACAGGGTCTATGGCTACACCTTC. Amino acids: CASRSEDRVYGYTF.

This chain links TRBV28 with TRBJ1-2; possible D gene TRBD1, 5 bases. Germline V gene sequence: CDR1 MDHEN, CDR2 SYDVKM. The CDR3 sequence is 14 residues long. V was shortened by 5 bases and J by 0 bases, with 10 bases between the two germline ends. CDR3 nucleotides: TGTGCCAGCAGTCTTGACAGCTCTAACTATGGCTACACCTTC. Translated: CASSLDSSNYGYTF.

The V and J genes are TRBV5-4 and TRBJ2-1; D is perhaps TRBD2 (6 bases). The germline V gene has CDR1 SGHNT and CDR2 YYREEE (reference sequence). V was cut by 7 bases and J by 8 bases, with 13 bases left in between. The CDR3 contains 12 residues. The CDR3 region has the DNA TGTGCCAGCTCTGGGGGGTACGATGAGCAGTTCTTC. Protein: CASSGGYDEQFF.

This chain joins TRBV19 and TRBJ1-1; no clear D gene. CDR3 length: 15 amino acids. In germline, CDR1 is LNHDA, CDR2 SQIVND (reference sequence). V shed 5 bases and J shed 4 bases, with 17 bases lying between them. The CDR3 is CASSFSLGMGTEAFF. CDR3 DNA: TGTGCCAGTAGTTTTTCTCTCGGGATGGGCACTGAAGCTTTCTTT.

The chain joins TRBV3-1 (or the pseudogene TRBV3-2) to TRBJ2-7; 9 bases map to TRBD1. CDR3 length: 14 residues. The ends lost 3 bases at V and 2 bases at J; junction bases unmatched: 2. The germline gives CDR1 LGHDT, CDR2 YNNKEL (reference sequence). The CDR3 bases are TGTGCCAGCAGCCAGGGACAGGGCCCCTACGAGCAGTACTTC. Translation: CASSQGQGPYEQYF.

This chain links TRBV28 with TRBJ1-1; D uncertain. The V gene lost 10 bases and the J gene lost 7 bases, with 16 bases spanning the gap. The CDR3 extends over 12 amino acids. Germline CDR1 and CDR2: MDHEN and SYDVKM. The CDR3 sequence is CAIKRGGNEAFF. The CDR3 coding sequence is TGTGCCATAAAACGGGGAGGTAATGAAGCTTTCTTT. The entire variable domain, with the rest obtained from reference TRBV28 and TRBJ1-1, is as follows: DVKVTQSSRYLVKRTGEKVFLECVQDMDHENMFWYRQDPGLGLRLIYFSYDVKMKEKGDIPEGYSVSREKKERFSLILESASTNQTSMYLCAIKRGGNEAFFGQGTRLTVV.

The rearrangement uses TRBV19 and TRBJ2-5, with D perhaps matching TRBD1 (5 bases). The CDR3 is 14 residues long. The germline CDR1 and CDR2 sequences are LNHDA and SQIVND (reference sequence). V gave up 3 bases and J gave up 4 bases, with 12 bases separating them. In DNA form, the CDR3 reads TGTGCCAGTAGTATGCTTGACAGTGGAGAGACCCAGTACTTC. Its protein is CASSMLDSGETQYF.

The chain carries TRBV7-9 and TRBJ2-7; TRBD1 matches 7 bases. Germline V gives CDR1 SEHNR, CDR2 FQNEAQ (reference sequence). V lost 7 bases and J lost 2; bases outside the gene matches: 14. The CDR3 is 16 amino acids. DNA of the CDR3: TGTGCCAGCACCATGGCGACAGGGACCTTAACCTACGAGCAGTACTTC. It encodes CASTMATGTLTYEQYF.